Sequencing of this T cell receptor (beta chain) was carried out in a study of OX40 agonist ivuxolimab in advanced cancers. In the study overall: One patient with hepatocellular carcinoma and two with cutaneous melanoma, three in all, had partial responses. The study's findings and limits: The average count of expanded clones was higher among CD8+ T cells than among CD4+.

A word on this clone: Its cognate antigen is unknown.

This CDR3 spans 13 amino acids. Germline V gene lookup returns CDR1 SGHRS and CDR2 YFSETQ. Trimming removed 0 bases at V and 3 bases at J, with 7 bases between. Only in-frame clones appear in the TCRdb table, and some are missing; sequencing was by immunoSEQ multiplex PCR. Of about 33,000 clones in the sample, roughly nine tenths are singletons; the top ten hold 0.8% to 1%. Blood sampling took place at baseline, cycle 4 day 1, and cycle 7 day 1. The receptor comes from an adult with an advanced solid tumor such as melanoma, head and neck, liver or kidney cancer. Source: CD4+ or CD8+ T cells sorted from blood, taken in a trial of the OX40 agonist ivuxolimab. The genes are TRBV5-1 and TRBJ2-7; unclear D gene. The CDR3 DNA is TGCGCCAGCAGCTTGGCCCAAAACTACGAGCAGTACTTC. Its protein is CASSLAQNYEQYF. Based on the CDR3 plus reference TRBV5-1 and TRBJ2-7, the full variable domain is KAGVTQTPRYLIKTRGQQVTLSCSPISGHRSVSWYQQTPGQGLQFLFEYFSETQRNKGNFPGRFSGRQFSNSRSEMNVSTLELGDSALYLCASSLAQNYEQYFGPGTRLTVT.